The sequence of this T cell receptor (beta chain) was determined in a study of blood T cell repertoires in COVID-19. Study-wide context: The United States, Italy and Spain were the sources of the acute and convalescent COVID-19 samples.

The CDR3 consists of 14 residues. In germline, CDR1 is SNHLY, CDR2 FYNNEI. V was shortened by 4 bases and J by 2 bases, with 12 bases between the two germline ends. Clones were read by immunoSEQ multiplex PCR, and TCRdb kept only the in-frame ones, dropping some. The sample lists under 350,000 clones; under 90% were seen once. The rearrangement links TRBV2 to TRBJ2-7; maybe TRBD2 (5 bases). The source of this sequence is a woman aged 60-70 years who had recovered from COVID-19. Sample: PBMCs or T cells enriched from blood (not recorded which). The CDR3: CASSGGRGAYEQYF. The CDR3 region has the DNA TGTGCCAGCAGTGGGGGTCGGGGTGCCTACGAGCAGTACTTC.